This TCR beta chain was captured in a study of blood T cell repertoires in COVID-19. In the source study's methods: Scientists estimated how many nucleated cells there were by amplifying reference gene primers. The table came from immunoSEQ multiplex PCR; TCRdb's copy has only in-frame clones and leaves some out. V and J calls and clone size are those listed in that table; D and trimming were worked out from the DNA. The data contain about 120,000 clones, 90% of them singletons. This receptor was obtained from a human donor with active COVID-19. The donor label of this sample is uncertain. Sequenced: peripheral blood.

CDR3 DNA sequence: TGTGCCTGGAGTCCCAAGACAGGACGGGGAAACACCATATATTTT. It yields the protein CAWSPKTGRGNTIYF. V usage is TRBV30 and J usage is TRBJ1-3; D is possibly TRBD1 (6 bases). Germline CDR1 and CDR2: GTSNPN and SVGIG (reference sequence). The CDR3 runs to 15 residues. Trimming removed 2 bases from V and 4 bases from J, with 15 bases in between.